The rows below give T cell receptor beta chains drawn from one sample of a study of T cell responses to AZD1222 COVID-19 vaccine. Generated by immunoSEQ multiplex PCR, the TCRdb table keeps only in-frame clones and is missing some. Of 150,000 to 200,000 clones in the sample, roughly 91% are singletons; the top ten hold about 1.9%. The sample in question was peripheral blood, obtained 28 days after the second AZD1222 dose. The receptors originated from an adult who received the AZD1222 COVID-19 vaccine. Both conserved end residues are part of each CDR3. The D gene is left open where the match is weak. Clone size appears in some rows only: once, few, many, or a class for an expanded clone.

j_call v_call d_call clone_size cdr3_nt cdr3_aa
TRBJ1-3 TRBV12-3/TRBV12-4 NA NA TGTGCCGCCAAAAGCTCTGGAAACACCATATATTTT CAAKSSGNTIYF
TRBJ1-1 TRBV6-6 NA NA TGTGCCAGCAGTTACGATGACACTGAAGCTTTCTTT CASSYDDTEAFF
TRBJ2-3 TRBV3-1/TRBV3-2 NA NA TGTGCCAGCAGCCAGAGGGGGGCAGACACAGATACGCAGTATTTT CASSQRGADTDTQYF
TRBJ2-3 TRBV7-2 NA NA TGTGCCAGCAGCTTAGCTCCAGGCCCAGATACGCAGTATTTT CASSLAPGPDTQYF
TRBJ2-2 TRBV5-5 TRBD1 NA TGTGCCAGCAGCTCCGGGACAGTCCGCGGGGAGCTGTTTTTT CASSSGTVRGELFF
TRBJ1-6 TRBV2 NA NA TGTGCCAGCAACCAGGCACCCCTCTATAATTCACCCCTCCACTTT CASNQAPLYNSPLHF
TRBJ2-1 TRBV6-2/TRBV6-3 TRBD2 NA TGTGCCAGCAGTCCCCCCGGGACTAGCGGCGAGCAGTTCTTC CASSPPGTSGEQFF
TRBJ1-1 TRBV7-3 NA once TGTGCCAGCAGCTTACAGGAGGGCACTGAAGCTTTCTTT CASSLQEGTEAFF
TRBJ2-5 TRBV5-1 NA NA TGCGCCAGCAGGCCGCGTCCAGGGGTCGAAGAGACCCAGTACTTC CASRPRPGVEETQYF
TRBJ1-2 TRBV5-1 NA NA TGCGCCAGCAGCCGAGAAGGACAGTCTCGCTATGGCTACACCTTC CASSREGQSRYGYTF
TRBJ2-7 TRBV7-2 TRBD2 NA TGTGCCAGCAGCTTAGTAGCGGGGGTTCCCTACGAGCAGTACTTC CASSLVAGVPYEQYF
TRBJ2-3 TRBV19 TRBD2 NA TGTGCCAGTAGTGATCCCCCGGGGAGGGCTAGCGGGAGAAGTGCCCGGCCAGATACGCAGTATTTT CASSDPPGRASGRSARPDTQYF
TRBJ1-4 TRBV28 NA NA TGTGCCAGCAGAGGGGTCGGGGAAAAACTGTTTTTT CASRGVGEKLFF
TRBJ1-2 TRBV30 NA NA TGTGCCTGGAGTGTCCCCCGACGGGATGGCTACACCTTC CAWSVPRRDGYTF
TRBJ1-2 TRBV2 TRBD1 NA TGTGCCAGCACGGGAACAGGGGGCTCGGGCTATGGCTACACCTTC CASTGTGGSGYGYTF
TRBJ2-5 TRBV7-7 NA once TGTGCCAGCAGCTTCGGAGGGGGAGAGACCCAGTACTTC CASSFGGGETQYF
TRBJ2-3 TRBV2 TRBD2 NA TGTGCCAGCAGTGTATCCGGTAGCGGGATAGCCACAGATACGCAGTATTTT CASSVSGSGIATDTQYF
TRBJ2-1 TRBV23-1 NA NA TGCGCCAGCAGTCCATGGGCGGGTAGTGAGCAGTTCTTC CASSPWAGSEQFF
TRBJ1-3 TRBV4-1 NA NA TGCGCCAGCAGCCAACTCTTAGGACAGCGAAATGGAAACACCATATATTTT CASSQLLGQRNGNTIYF
TRBJ1-2 TRBV14 NA NA TGTGCCAGCAGCCAAGATATAGGGGGCTATGGCTACACCTTC CASSQDIGGYGYTF
TRBJ1-2 TRBV6-5 NA NA TGTGCCAGCAGTCCCGCGGACTATGGCTACACCTTC CASSPADYGYTF
TRBJ1-5 TRBV5-6 NA NA TGTGCCAGCAGCTTGCGTACAGTTAGTCAGCCCCAGCATTTT CASSLRTVSQPQHF
TRBJ2-2 TRBV18 TRBD1 NA TGTGCCAGCTTTTGGACAGGGGAGAACACCGGGGAGCTGTTTTTT CASFWTGENTGELFF
TRBJ1-4 TRBV5-6 NA NA TGTGCCAGCAGCCCCCCCGATGCCCCAACTAATGAAAAACTGTTTTTT CASSPPDAPTNEKLFF
TRBJ1-3 TRBV9 NA NA TGTGCCAGCAGCGTAGAGGCAGGGAGCTCTGGAAACACCATATATTTT CASSVEAGSSGNTIYF
TRBJ1-4 TRBV18 TRBD1 NA TGTGCCAGCTCACCGGAGGGACAGGGTAATGAAAAACTGTTTTTT CASSPEGQGNEKLFF
TRBJ2-5 TRBV5-4 TRBD2 NA TGTGCCAGCAGCCCCGGCGGGAGGAAGCAAGAGACCCAGTACTTC CASSPGGRKQETQYF
TRBJ2-7 TRBV18 TRBD2 NA TGTGCCAGCTCACCAAAGACTAGCGGGATTAACGAGCAGTACTTC CASSPKTSGINEQYF
TRBJ2-1 TRBV19 TRBD2 NA TGTGCCAGTAGGGCGTCGACTAGCGGGGGCTACAATGAGCAGTTCTTC CASRASTSGGYNEQFF
TRBJ1-6 TRBV3-1/TRBV3-2 NA NA TGTGCCAGCAGCCACAGCTGGACAGCAAATAATTCACCCCTCCACTTT CASSHSWTANNSPLHF
TRBJ1-2 TRBV29-1 NA NA TGCAGCGGAGGTGAGAGAAGCGGCTACACCTTC CSGGERSGYTF
TRBJ1-6 TRBV6-5 NA once TGTGCCAGCAAGGGCGGCATAGGTTCACCCCTCCACTTT CASKGGIGSPLHF
TRBJ1-5 TRBV28 NA NA TGTGCCAGCACCATAGGGGGGAATAGCAATCAGCCCCAGCATTTT CASTIGGNSNQPQHF
TRBJ1-2 TRBV19 NA NA TGTGCCAGTACCAATCAAGGAAAGGTCTATGGCTACACCTTC CASTNQGKVYGYTF
TRBJ1-2 TRBV5-4 NA NA TGTGCCAGCAGCTTGCCAGGGGACTATGGCTACACCTTC CASSLPGDYGYTF
TRBJ2-1 TRBV5-1 NA NA TGCGCCAGCAGAGGAGTCTCGGTTGAGCAGTTCTTC CASRGVSVEQFF
TRBJ2-5 TRBV7-9 NA NA TGTGCCAGCAGCTTAGCGGACTCCTACCATCAGTACTTC CASSLADSYHQYF
TRBJ2-7 TRBV9 NA NA TGTGCCAGCAGCGTAGGTGGACTGACCTACGAGCAGTACTTC CASSVGGLTYEQYF
TRBJ2-2 TRBV6-6 NA once TGTGCCAGCAGAGATTCGAACACCGGGGAGCTGTTTTTT CASRDSNTGELFF
TRBJ1-1 TRBV2 NA NA TGTGCCAGCAGTGAGGAGCAGGGCACTGAAGCTTTCTTT CASSEEQGTEAFF
TRBJ2-2 TRBV30 TRBD2 NA TGTGCCTGGAGTGTAGGGCGGGAGCACACCGGGGAGCTGTTTTTT CAWSVGREHTGELFF
TRBJ1-4 TRBV5-7 TRBD1 NA TGTGCCAGCAGCCTAGGACAGGGGCGCTCAACTAATGAAAAACTGTTTTTT CASSLGQGRSTNEKLFF
TRBJ2-1 TRBV7-3 NA NA TGTGCCAGCAGCTTAATATTGGAGGGCTACAATGAGCAGTTCTTC CASSLILEGYNEQFF
TRBJ1-1 TRBV7-2 TRBD1 NA TGTGCCAGCAGCGCAGACAGGGGGCCGTTCACTGAAGCTTTCTTT CASSADRGPFTEAFF
TRBJ1-6 TRBV7-3 NA NA TGTGCCAGCAGCTCTGGCCCCAATAATTCACCCCTCCACTTT CASSSGPNNSPLHF